These T cell receptor beta chains were read from a single sample in a study of T cells in Graves' hyperthyroidism and ophthalmopathy. MiXCR, run by TCRdb on the multiplex PCR reads, gives a single entry per CDR3 protein. The table shows approximately 380,000 distinct CDR3 sequences, with approximately 17% occurring only once. Sequenced sample: blood. These receptors originate from a man aged 18 to 29 with Graves' ophthalmopathy. The CDR3 runs from the conserved cysteine through the conserved F or W. D genes are given only for firm matches. Size tells how often a clone was seen (once, few, many) or the class of an expanded clone, and some rows leave it out.

clone_size,d_call,j_call,v_call,cdr3_aa,cdr3_nt
few,.,TRBJ2-4,TRBV7-3,CASSSRGGNIQYF,TGTGCCAGCAGCTCAAGGGGGGGGAACATTCAGTACTTC
many,.,TRBJ1-5,TRBV7-2,CASSLAPDNQPQHF,TGTGCCAGCTCACTCGCTCCGGACAATCAGCCCCAGCATTTT
many,.,TRBJ1-1,TRBV28,CASKTNTEAFF,TGTGCCAGCAAGACGAACACTGAAGCTTTCTTT
few,.,TRBJ2-2,TRBV18,CASSPVTGINTGELFF,TGTGCCAGCTCACCAGTAACAGGGATCAACACCGGGGAGCTGTTTTTT
.,TRBD1,TRBJ2-7,TRBV6-1,CASSEEEGTGSYEQYF,TGTGCCAGCAGTGAAGAAGAAGGGACAGGGTCCTACGAGCAGTACTTC
.,.,TRBJ1-1,TRBV5-6,CASNKRGTEAFF,TGTGCCAGCAACAAGAGGGGCACTGAAGCTTTCTTT
few,TRBD2,TRBJ2-7,TRBV27,CASRGTTMEQYF,TGTGCCAGCAGGGGGACTACCATGGAGCAGTACTTC
few,TRBD2,TRBJ2-7,TRBV9,CASSFRTSGGLRPYEQYF,TGTGCCAGCAGCTTCCGGACTAGCGGGGGCCTTCGCCCTTACGAGCAGTACTTC
many,.,TRBJ2-7,TRBV18,CASSPEGGAYEQYF,TGTGCCAGCTCACCAGAAGGGGGGGCCTACGAGCAGTACTTC
.,.,TRBJ1-1,TRBV5-8,CASSPDSDTEAFF,TGTGCCAGCAGCCCGGACAGCGACACTGAAGCTTTCTTT
many,.,TRBJ2-7,TRBV7-9,CASSLEGAGREQYF,TGTGCCAGCAGCTTAGAAGGGGCAGGGCGGGAGCAGTACTTC
many,.,TRBJ1-6,TRBV28,CASRALVRSSYNSPLHF,TGTGCCAGCAGAGCCCTAGTCAGGAGCTCCTATAATTCACCCCTCCACTTT
many,.,TRBJ2-7,TRBV10-3,CAISQTENYEQYF,TGTGCCATCAGTCAGACGGAAAACTACGAGCAGTACTTC